This is a list of T cell receptor beta chains from one sample in a study of STAT5B mutations in CD4+ large granular lymphocyte leukemia. Assay used: immunoSEQ multiplex PCR; TCRdb lists only in-frame clones, some missing. The profile shows 31,000 or so clones, approximately 81% of them singletons. The sequenced sample consisted of CD4+ T cells from blood buffy coats. These receptors were taken from a human donor in good health. Both conserved end residues are trimmed from each CDR3. The size of a clone is reported for some rows only, either as once, few or many, or as a class for expanded clones.

CDR3 length,V gene,clone size,CDR3 protein
15,TRBV19,-,ASSMSGGFSGANVLT
12,TRBV29-1,few,SAVGLAFYNEQF
7,TRBV19,-,ARYQPQH
12,TRBV5-1,few,ASSWGSGANVLT
13,TRBV15,-,ATSRTMGQEEPQY
11,TRBV5-1,once,ASSLSGGETQY
10,TRBV2,-,ASSEALWSYT
13,TRBV19,once,ASSIGGAEGETQY
13,TRBV9,few,ASSSYGTFRNTIY
14,TRBV2,once,ASSDPVQATNEKLF
13,TRBV5-1,few,ASSPGDRVSTEAF
14,TRBV27,-,ASSRNMIRTVYGYT
11,TRBV11-3,once,ASSSSTTFGYT
18,TRBV11-3,-,ASSLFLGGVQPLAKNIQY
14,TRBV5-4,once,ASSLLYRTANTEAF
13,TRBV6-5,-,ASTRGSGGLGTQY
13,TRBV4-1,-,ASSQDGIFAETQY
11,TRBV27,few,ASSFQGDAEAF
14,TRBV7-2,-,ASSTMGGQGGYEQY
10,TRBV5-1,-,ASSLAESEQF
10,TRBV7-2,-,ASSLAGDTIY
11,TRBV28,-,ASIAPVTYEQY
14,TRBV2,-,ASSEPGGGSTDTQY
10,TRBV11-2,-,ASRGYGNTIY
11,TRBV10-3,-,AISETRLGTQY
10,TRBV29-1,few,SASGGNYGYT
13,TRBV7-2,-,ASGSDRISGNTIY
19,TRBV30,few,AWSVVGLGSYKIGRTGELF
14,TRBV4-2,-,ASSQDLRQGGEKLF
12,TRBV5-4,-,ASSLEPSTDTQY
11,TRBV5-1,-,ASSSTDGYGYT
9,TRBV30,-,AWSIREKLF
11,TRBV4-1,-,ASSRGPSETQY
14,TRBV27,-,ASSKITGARRGEQY
13,TRBV2,-,ASRVQGGGDEKLF
14,TRBV4-1,-,ASSQVLAVNTGELF
12,TRBV29-1,-,SVDPLAGANEQF
12,TRBV27,few,ASSWAGDGTEAF
11,TRBV6-6,-,ATEGQTNTEAF
12,TRBV19,-,ASSKRDRETEAF
11,TRBV2,few,ATSQVLFQPQH
11,TRBV30,-,AWSVRGSGGYT
18,TRBV4-1,-,ASSQERLAGDQGILGGQY
17,TRBV19,-,ASSPLGVDFQTSTDTQY